This T cell receptor (beta chain) is drawn from a study of shared clonotypes between healthy human individuals. Study-level findings and limits: At large depth, rarefaction still showed sorted-subset sequencing to be incomplete.

Points on this clone: Its antigen is still unknown.

From germline, CDR1 is MDHEN and CDR2 SYDVKM. V lost 8 bases and J lost 2, with 12 bases in between. The CDR3 runs to 13 residues. Clones were read by immunoSEQ multiplex PCR, and TCRdb kept only the in-frame ones, dropping some. The data contain some 100,000 clones, about 63% of them seen just once; the ten biggest clones take up roughly 23%. Sequenced sample: memory CD8+ T cells sorted from blood. Subset specified: CD45RO+ cells pooled with CCR7-negative TemRA cells. The receptor's source is a woman in her twenties or thirties in good health. The V call is TRBV28, the J call TRBJ1-1, with D hard to call. The CDR3 is CASSVVLNTEAFF. CDR3 coding DNA: TGTGCCAGCTCCGTGGTACTAAACACTGAAGCTTTCTTT.